The 25 T cell receptor beta chains below all came from one sample that was sequenced in a study of metastatic and nonmetastatic thyroid tumors. Ahead of thyroid surgery, no patient had received treatment of any kind. TCRdb reassembled clones from the PCR reads with MiXCR. The table has roughly 12,000 clones, around 33% seen once. Source material: tumor tissue. The receptors derive from a male donor with papillary thyroid cancer or a benign thyroid nodule (not recorded which). Some clones in this sample may be carry-over from other donors' samples.

V gene TRBV5-1 combines with J gene TRBJ2-3; 10 bases are shared with TRBD2. CDR1 is SGHRS and CDR2 is YFSETQ in the germline V gene. J lost 2 bases, V lost 2 bases, and 8 bases had no gene match. The CDR3 covers 17 residues. CDR3 residues: CASSFDPLAGLTDTQYF. The CDR3 DNA is TGCGCCAGCAGCTTTGACCCACTAGCGGGGCTCACAGATACGCAGTATTTT.

This chain uses TRBV18 with TRBJ1-2; D not certain. Trimming stripped 3 bases from V and 4 bases from J, with 15 bases between. CDR1 and CDR2 from the germline V gene are KGHSH and LQKENI. This CDR3 comprises 15 residues. CDR3 sequence: CASSPTGDVSYGYTF. The CDR3 DNA is TGTGCCAGCTCACCGACCGGGGATGTTAGCTATGGCTACACCTTC.

The chain has TRBV7-2 and TRBJ2-7, with TRBD1 matching over 11 bases. CDR1 and CDR2 (germline): SGHTA, FQGNSA. V lost 3 bases, J lost 4 bases, and 2 bases stayed unmatched. This CDR3 is 14 amino acids long. CDR3 in DNA: TGTGCCAGCAGCTTCTGGGACAGGGGGTACGAGCAGTACTTC. This gives the protein CASSFWDRGYEQYF.

This chain links TRBV14 with TRBJ2-7; D remains ambiguous. The CDR3 length is 13 residues. V dropped 1 base and J dropped 3 bases, with 7 bases sitting between them. The germline V gene encodes CDR1 SGHDN and CDR2 FVKESK. The chain's CDR3 is CASSQVSSYEQYF. The CDR3 nucleotides are TGTGCCAGCAGCCAAGTCTCCAGCTACGAGCAGTACTTC.

The chain employs TRBV12-3 or TRBV12-4 and TRBJ1-2; D gene unclear. V was trimmed by 4 bases and J by 1 base, leaving 16 bases between them. This CDR3 region has 16 residues. Here the CDR3 DNA reads TGTGCCAGCAGTTGTTCAACCAAAGGAGGTAACTATGGCTACACCTTC. Translated, it gives CASSCSTKGGNYGYTF.

CDR3 DNA sequence: TGTGCCAGCAGTGAACCCGAGGGGGCGGGGGGCTACACCTTC. It specifies CASSEPEGAGGYTF. This chain uses TRBV6-1 with TRBJ1-2, with 7 positions matching TRBD1. The junction had 8 bases not matched to a gene; V was cut back by 2 bases and J by 8 bases. Germline-derived CDR1 and CDR2 are MNHNS and SASEGT. The CDR3 length is 14 residues.

This clone was observed a few times. The chain combines TRBV6-1 with TRBJ2-3, with 9 bases lining up with TRBD1. The V gene's germline CDR1 is MNHNS and CDR2 SASEGT. The CDR3 runs 13 residues. The V and J ends lost 6 bases and 5 bases, in that order; junction bases with no gene match: 3. The CDR3 region has the DNA TGTGCCAGCAGCCCGGACAGGGGAGATACGCAGTATTTT. Encoded protein: CASSPDRGDTQYF.

The chain recombines TRBV7-2 with TRBJ1-2; possible D gene TRBD1, 6 bases. Trimming cost V 2 bases and J 4 bases, with 11 bases left between them. Germline V gene data show CDR1 as SGHTA and CDR2 as FQGNSA. CDR3 length: 14 amino acids. CDR3 DNA: TGTGCCAGCAGCTTAAGGGGGACGGGCTATGGCTACACCTTC. Its protein product is CASSLRGTGYGYTF.

This rearrangement joins TRBV7-2 to TRBJ2-3, with no clear D. The CDR3 has 12 amino acids. CDR1 SGHTA and CDR2 FQGNSA come from the germline V gene. The V and J ends lost 2 bases and 5 bases respectively, with 5 bases between them. CDR3 nucleotide sequence: TGTGCCAGCAGCTTATCAAGAGATACGCAGTATTTT. Its translation is CASSLSRDTQYF.

The gene calls are TRBV20-1 and TRBJ2-3, with 11 nucleotides matching TRBD2. The CDR3 is made up of 16 amino acids. Trimming removed 4 bases from V and 0 bases from J; junction bases left unmatched: 6. The germline CDR1 and CDR2 sequences are DFQATT and SNEGSKA (reference sequence). CDR3 protein: CSAMGLAETSTDTQYF. CDR3 nucleotides: TGCAGTGCTATGGGACTAGCGGAGACTAGCACAGATACGCAGTATTTT.

This clone was seen a few times. The chain is built from TRBV15 and TRBJ2-1; 10 bases fit TRBD2. Germline CDR1 is LNHNV and CDR2 is YYDKDF (reference sequence). CDR3 length: 17 amino acids. Trimming cost V 0 bases and J 4 bases; bases outside gene matches: 6. CDR3 coding DNA: TGTGCCACCAGCAGAGAGGTAGCGGGGGGTGCGTACAATGAGCAGTTCTTC. Its translation is CATSREVAGGAYNEQFF.

This clone was observed a few times. This chain links TRBV19 with TRBJ1-2; maybe TRBD1 (5 bases). In germline, CDR1 is LNHDA, CDR2 SQIVND (reference sequence). Trimming removed 3 bases at V and 6 bases at J, with 11 bases between. The CDR3 is 13 amino acids. CDR3 sequence (DNA): TGTGCCAGTAGTATGGGACGTACCGATGGCTACACCTTC. The encoded protein is CASSMGRTDGYTF. The whole variable domain, filled in from reference TRBV19 and TRBJ1-2, reads DGGITQSPKYLFRKEGQNVTLSCEQNLNHDAMYWYRQDPGQGLRLIYYSQIVNDFQKGDIAEGYSVSREKKESFPLTVTSAQKNPTAFYLCASSMGRTDGYTFGSGTRLTVV.

This clone has at least ten counts. A much larger clone sits a single nucleotide away, making a read error possible. No conserved phenylalanine or tryptophan ends this CDR3, so it is likely a read error. The V and J genes are TRBV7-8 and TRBJ1-2; D remains unclear. CDR1 is SGHVS, CDR2 FQNEAQ, per germline. The germline V and J ends were trimmed by 1 base and 9 bases, with 12 bases remaining between them. The length of the CDR3 is 13 residues. CDR3 sequence (DNA): TGTGCCAGCAGCTTAGTCCCCGGGAGGAGCTACACCTCC. This codes for CASSLVPGRSYTS.

The rearrangement links TRBV10-2 to TRBJ2-1; D may correspond to TRBD1 or TRBD2 (5 bases each). Trimming removed 2 bases from V and 5 bases from J, with 10 bases in between. Germline loops: CDR1 WSHSY, CDR2 SAAADI. This CDR3 spans 14 amino acids. CDR3 sequence reads: CASSENWGHNEQFF. The CDR3 DNA sequence: TGCGCCAGCAGTGAGAACTGGGGACACAATGAGCAGTTCTTC.

By share, this clone counts as medium-sized. In the same sample, other DNA sequences code for this CDR3. The chain uses TRBV7-6 and TRBJ2-3; the D gene is possibly TRBD2 (5 bases). Germline CDR1 reads SGHVS; CDR2 reads FNYEAQ. The CDR3 is 16 residues long. V was cut by 1 base and J by 0 bases, with 11 bases left in between. As DNA, the CDR3 is TGTGCCAGCAGCTTAGAGGGCGGAGGTAGCACAGATACGCAGTATTTT. It yields the protein CASSLEGGGSTDTQYF.

This chain links TRBV20-1 with TRBJ2-7; 9 nucleotides match TRBD2. V lost 1 base to trimming and J lost 4 bases; unmatched junction nucleotides: 5. The CDR3 consists of 14 residues. Germline values: CDR1 DFQATT, CDR2 SNEGSKA (reference sequence). The CDR3 DNA reads as TGCAGTGCTAGAGTAGGCGGGAGGGAGTACGAGCAGTACTTC. As protein: CSARVGGREYEQYF.

This clone was counted a few times. CDR3 DNA sequence: TGTGCCAGCAGTTTGACTACGGAGCAGTACTTC. Protein sequence: CASSLTTEQYF. V usage is TRBV28 and J usage is TRBJ2-7; weak D call: TRBD2 (5 bases). The CDR3 is 11 amino acids. V lost 3 bases to trimming and J lost 7 bases, with 7 bases between them. The germline V gene has CDR1 MDHEN and CDR2 SYDVKM. Full variable domain (remainder filled in from reference TRBV28 and TRBJ2-7): DVKVTQSSRYLVKRTGEKVFLECVQDMDHENMFWYRQDPGLGLRLIYFSYDVKMKEKGDIPEGYSVSREKKERFSLILESASTNQTSMYLCASSLTTEQYFGPGTRLTVT.

This clone was counted between two and nine times. The junction and the germline gene differ at one end; a read error may be behind it. V usage is TRBV6-2 or TRBV6-3 and J usage is TRBJ1-5; D remains ambiguous. This CDR3 comprises 13 residues. The germline V gene encodes CDR1 MNHEY and CDR2 SVGEGT. CDR3 coding DNA: TGTGCCTCTCGAGTAAACAGCAATCAGCCCCAGGATTTT. It yields the protein CASRVNSNQPQDF.

The genes are TRBV20-1 and TRBJ2-7, with D possibly being TRBD1 (5 bases). The germline V and J ends were trimmed by 0 bases and 4 bases, with 13 bases remaining between them. This CDR3 region has 14 residues. The germline V gene encodes CDR1 DFQATT and CDR2 SNEGSKA (reference sequence). CDR3 amino acids: CSARDSGLVYEQYF. CDR3 coding DNA: TGCAGTGCTAGAGATTCAGGGTTAGTTTACGAGCAGTACTTC.

V is TRBV18 and J is TRBJ1-1; 8 nucleotides line up with TRBD1. After removal of 0 bases from V and 4 bases from J, the junction contained 16 bases not matched to a gene. Germline values: CDR1 KGHSH, CDR2 LQKENI. This CDR3 region has 19 residues. The CDR3 is CASSPPPDRGWGDGTEAFF. The CDR3 nucleotides are TGTGCCAGCTCACCACCTCCCGACAGGGGTTGGGGTGACGGCACTGAAGCTTTCTTT.

The table lists this clone with many counts. This chain joins TRBV28 and TRBJ2-4; D is possibly TRBD1 (6 bases). Trimming pared 0 bases from V and 10 bases from J, leaving 10 bases between. Germline V CDR1 and CDR2: MDHEN, SYDVKM. The CDR3 has 13 residues. CDR3 residues: CASSLWDSKIQYF. The CDR3 DNA follows: TGTGCCAGCAGTTTATGGGACAGTAAAATTCAGTACTTC. The full variable domain, its missing parts supplied by reference TRBV28 and TRBJ2-4, is DVKVTQSSRYLVKRTGEKVFLECVQDMDHENMFWYRQDPGLGLRLIYFSYDVKMKEKGDIPEGYSVSREKKERFSLILESASTNQTSMYLCASSLWDSKIQYFGAGTRLSVL.

This chain uses TRBV5-6 with TRBJ1-1; D is perhaps TRBD1 (5 bases). Germline V CDR1 and CDR2: SGHDT, YYEEEE. The CDR3 contains 15 residues. The germline V and J ends were trimmed by 6 bases and 5 bases, with 20 bases remaining between them. CDR3 sequence reads: CASTDRGFGITEAFF. CDR3 nucleotides: TGTGCCAGCACCGACAGAGGGTTTGGTATTACTGAAGCTTTCTTT. The full variable domain, completed using reference TRBV5-6 and TRBJ1-1, is DAGVTQSPTHLIKTRGQQVTLRCSPKSGHDTVSWYQQALGQGPQFIFQYYEEEERQRGNFPDRFSGHQFPNYSSELNVNALLLGDSALYLCASTDRGFGITEAFFGQGTRLTVV.

A remark on this clone: The junction shows a germline mismatch at one end, possibly a read error. This chain connects TRBV30 to TRBJ1-5; 8 positions agree with TRBD1. The CDR3 length is 14 residues. The V gene's germline CDR1 is GTSNPN and CDR2 SVGIG (reference sequence). CDR3 in DNA: TGTGCCTGTTCCGGCAGGGGGCTGCATCAGCCCCAGCATTTC. Residues: CACSGRGLHQPQHF. The variable domain in full, with the rest retrieved from reference TRBV30 and TRBJ1-5, is SQTIHQWPATLVQPVGSPLSLECTVEGTSNPNLYWYRQAAGRGLQLLFYSVGIGQISSEVPQNLSASRPQDRQFILSSKKLLLSDSGFYLCACSGRGLHQPQHFGDGTRLSIL.

This chain connects TRBV6-2 or TRBV6-3 to TRBJ1-1; D not certain. Germline CDR1 MNHEY, CDR2 SVGEGT. V lost 8 bases to trimming and J lost 2 bases, with 12 bases between them. The CDR3 sequence is 13 residues long. The CDR3 region is CASERTENTEAFF. CDR3 nucleotide sequence: TGTGCCAGCGAACGAACAGAAAACACTGAAGCTTTCTTT.

By share of the sample, this clone is medium-sized. The gene calls are TRBV28 and TRBJ2-1; D is possibly TRBD2 (6 bases). This CDR3 is built from 14 residues. Looked up from germline, CDR1 is MDHEN and CDR2 is SYDVKM. Trimming cost V 8 bases and J 8 bases, with 19 bases left between them. The CDR3 nucleotides read TGTGCCAGCGGGAGCGGGTTGTCCCCTCATGAGCAGTTCTTC. Residues: CASGSGLSPHEQFF.